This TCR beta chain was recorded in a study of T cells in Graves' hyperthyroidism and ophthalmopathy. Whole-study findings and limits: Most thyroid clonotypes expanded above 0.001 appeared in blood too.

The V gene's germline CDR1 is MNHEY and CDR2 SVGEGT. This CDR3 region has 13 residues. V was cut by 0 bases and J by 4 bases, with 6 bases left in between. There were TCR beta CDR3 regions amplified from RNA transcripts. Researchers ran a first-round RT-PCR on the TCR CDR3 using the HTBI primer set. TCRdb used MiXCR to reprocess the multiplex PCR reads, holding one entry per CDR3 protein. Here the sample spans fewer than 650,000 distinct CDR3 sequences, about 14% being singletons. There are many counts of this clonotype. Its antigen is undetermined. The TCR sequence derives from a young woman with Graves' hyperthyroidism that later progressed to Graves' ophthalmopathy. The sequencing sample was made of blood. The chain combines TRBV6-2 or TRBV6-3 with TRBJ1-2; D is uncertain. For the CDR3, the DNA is TGTGCCAGCAGTTACTCGGGGAGCTATGGCTACACCTTC. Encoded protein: CASSYSGSYGYTF.